This T cell receptor (beta chain) is from a study of T cell responses to AZD1222 COVID-19 vaccine. General study points: Clonal diversity may have been underestimated, and the donors were mostly white British, with more females than males. Spike-specific TCR breadth and depth went up after people got two AZD1222 doses. Baseline seropositives among AZD1222 recipients totaled only 5 or 6.

The CDR3 loop spans 12 amino acids. Deletions cut 5 bases from V and 6 bases from J, with 9 bases between. Per the germline V gene, CDR1 is SNHLY and CDR2 is FYNNEI. Worth noting for this clone: Its target is unknown.

Data came from immunoSEQ multiplex PCR; TCRdb stores just in-frame clones and leaves some out. This sample yields around 150,000 clones, of which around nine tenths are seen a single time; approximately 4.3% belongs to the top ten. The sequencing used peripheral blood, collected 28 days after the second AZD1222 dose. V is TRBV2 and J is TRBJ2-3; D is perhaps TRBD2 (6 bases). The clonotype comes from an adult who received the AZD1222 COVID-19 vaccine. This CDR3 reads CASSNLADTQYF. The CDR3 DNA reads TGTGCCAGCAGTAATCTAGCGGATACGCAGTATTTT.